A single sample gave rise to the 15 T cell receptor beta chains below, sequenced in a study of cytomegalovirus exposure and HLA in healthy donors. Produced via immunoSEQ multiplex PCR; TCRdb's table is partial and in-frame only. The sample contains some 170,000 clones, 85% of which appear only once. Sequencing input: PBMCs. The origin of the receptors is a man aged 25 to 40 in good health and CMV-seropositive.

The chain is built from TRBV2 and TRBJ1-1, with 8 positions matching TRBD1. This CDR3 contains 13 residues. J lost 5 bases, V lost 8 bases, and 7 bases had no gene match. CDR1 is SNHLY, CDR2 FYNNEI, per germline. CDR3 bases: TGTGCCAGCTCCAGGGGGCGGATTACTGAAGCTTTCTTT. Its translation: CASSRGRITEAFF.

The chain employs TRBV11-3 and TRBJ2-5; D remains unclear. In germline, CDR1 is SGHNT, CDR2 YENEEA. The CDR3 runs to 14 residues. The V end lost 0 bases, the J end lost 4 bases, and 9 bases lay between the germline ends. The chain's CDR3 is CASSLDSGGETQYF. CDR3 bases: TGTGCCAGCAGCTTAGATTCTGGCGGAGAGACCCAGTACTTC.

The rearrangement uses TRBV9 and TRBJ1-2, with 8 bases fitting TRBD1. Germline V gene lookup returns CDR1 SGDLS and CDR2 YYNGEE. CDR3 length: 14 residues. The ends lost 4 bases at V and 3 bases at J; junction bases unmatched: 5. CDR3 DNA sequence: TGTGCCAGCAGCTCGACAGGGGAGGACTATGGCTACACCTTC. Its protein product is CASSSTGEDYGYTF.

The gene calls are TRBV12-5 and TRBJ1-5; 12 positions match TRBD1. The J segment lost 4 bases and the V segment lost 0 bases, leaving 4 bases of the junction unmatched. The germline V gene has CDR1 LGHNT and CDR2 FRNRAP. This CDR3 contains 17 residues. The DNA of the CDR3 is TGTGCTAGTGGTTTGGTCGGGACAGGGGGCCGGAATCAGCCCCAGCATTTT. Translating it yields CASGLVGTGGRNQPQHF.

V is TRBV19 and J is TRBJ2-5, with 9 bases matching TRBD1. Trimming at V came to 0 bases and at J to 2 bases, leaving 4 bases not matched to a gene. This CDR3 region has 16 residues. From germline, CDR1 is LNHDA and CDR2 SQIVND (reference sequence). CDR3 DNA sequence: TGTGCCAGTAGTATAGATCATGGGACAGGGCAAGAGACCCAGTACTTC. Its translation is CASSIDHGTGQETQYF.

The sample holds one count of this clone. The chain employs TRBV2 and TRBJ2-1; 7 positions match TRBD1. This CDR3 region has 13 residues. CDR1 SNHLY and CDR2 FYNNEI come from the germline V gene. The V segment lost 3 bases and the J segment 11 bases; nucleotides outside the gene matches: 7. The CDR3 DNA sequence: TGTGCCAGCAGTGAGACGACAGGGTCGAAGCAGTTCTTC. The encoded protein is CASSETTGSKQFF. The entire variable domain, with the rest obtained from reference TRBV2 and TRBJ2-1, is as follows: EPEVTQTPSHQVTQMGQEVILRCVPISNHLYFYWYRQILGQKVEFLVSFYNNEISEKSEIFDDQFSVERPDGSNFTLKIRSTKLEDSAMYFCASSETTGSKQFFGPGTRLTVL.

The CDR3 here is CASTTPGGSYNEQFF. CDR3 in DNA: TGTGCCAGCACGACCCCCGGGGGCTCCTACAATGAGCAGTTCTTC. The chain combines TRBV6-5 with TRBJ2-1; D may be TRBD2 (6 bases). Trimming took off 7 bases at V and 0 bases at J, with 13 bases between the two ends. The CDR3 contains 15 residues. The germline V gene has CDR1 MNHEY and CDR2 SVGAGI.

The chain combines TRBV7-9 with TRBJ2-7, with a weak D call TRBD2 (5 bases). Trimming removed 5 bases from V and 0 bases from J, with 14 bases in between. The germline CDR1 and CDR2 sequences are SEHNR and FQNEAQ (reference sequence). The CDR3 extends over 15 amino acids. CDR3 region: CASSLWTFSSYEQYF. The CDR3 bases are TGTGCCAGCAGCCTCTGGACTTTTAGCTCCTACGAGCAGTACTTC.

The chain uses TRBV2 and TRBJ2-5; 8 bases map to TRBD2. CDR3 size: 13 residues. CDR1 and CDR2 (germline): SNHLY, FYNNEI. V was clipped by 9 bases and J by 9 bases; unmatched bases: 12. This CDR3 reads CARGAGGPAAQYF. CDR3 nucleotide sequence: TGTGCCAGGGGGGCGGGGGGCCCGGCGGCCCAGTACTTC.

The V call is TRBV7-3, the J call TRBJ2-3; TRBD2 matches 12 bases. CDR1 is SGHTA, CDR2 FQGTGA, per germline. V was clipped by 5 bases and J by 3 bases; unmatched bases: 3. The CDR3 is 15 residues long. The CDR3 nucleotides read TGTGCCAGCAGCCCTAGCGGGGGGGCGACAGATACGCAGTATTTT. Translating gives CASSPSGGATDTQYF.

This rearrangement joins TRBV5-1 to TRBJ1-6; no reliable D call. Trimming left V 0 bases short and J 7 bases short, with 5 bases between. Germline V gene data show CDR1 as SGHRS and CDR2 as YFSETQ. This CDR3 region has 13 residues. CDR3 DNA: TGCGCCAGCAGCTTGGCGGGGAATTCACCCCTCCACTTT. Its protein is CASSLAGNSPLHF.

This clone was recorded only once. This chain links TRBV23-1 with TRBJ2-1; D perhaps matches TRBD1 (6 bases). TRBV23-1 falls under the ORF class, with uncertain function. V was pared by 4 bases and J by 2 bases, with 12 bases between. This CDR3 is built from 15 residues. DNA for the CDR3: TGCGCCAGCAGTCCGATCGAGGGGGCCTACAATGAGCAGTTCTTC. This codes for CASSPIEGAYNEQFF.

This sequence joins TRBV12-5 and TRBJ2-1; TRBD2 matches at 7 bases. The trim removed 0 bases at V and 0 bases at J, leaving 5 bases unmatched. The germline V gene has CDR1 LGHNT and CDR2 FRNRAP. This CDR3 has 17 residues. CDR3 loop: CASGLVPGGSSYNEQFF. The CDR3 DNA reads as TGTGCTAGTGGTTTGGTACCCGGGGGGAGCTCCTACAATGAGCAGTTCTTC. The entire variable domain, with the rest obtained from reference TRBV12-5 and TRBJ2-1, is as follows: DARVTQTPRHKVTEMGQEVTMRCQPILGHNTVFWYRQTMMQGLELLAYFRNRAPLDDSGMPKDRFSAEMPDATLATLKIQPSEPRDSAVYFCASGLVPGGSSYNEQFFGPGTRLTVL.

V gene TRBV6-1 combines with J gene TRBJ1-3; D perhaps matches TRBD1 (6 bases). CDR3 length: 15 residues. V was trimmed by 5 bases and J by 4 bases, leaving 15 bases between them. CDR1 is MNHNS and CDR2 is SASEGT in the germline V gene. The CDR3 protein is CASSSGTYSGNTIYF. The CDR3 DNA reads TGTGCCAGCAGTTCCGGGACATACTCAGGAAACACCATATATTTT.

The gene calls are TRBV7-2 and TRBJ1-3; D not resolved. V lost 1 base to trimming and J lost 8 bases, with 12 bases between them. CDR1 SGHTA and CDR2 FQGNSA come from the germline V gene. CDR3 length: 14 residues. CDR3 sequence reads: CASSLVHQVDTIYF. DNA for the CDR3: TGTGCCAGCAGCTTAGTGCATCAGGTGGACACCATATATTTT.